The 12 T cell receptor beta chains given below trace back to one sample, sequenced in a study of T cell responses to AZD1222 COVID-19 vaccine. Measured with immunoSEQ multiplex PCR; TCRdb has only the in-frame clones, and not every one. Among under 80,000 clones listed, 70% to 90% were seen once. Sequencing used peripheral blood, obtained 28 days after the second AZD1222 dose. The receptor source for this set is an adult who received the AZD1222 COVID-19 vaccine.

This chain joins TRBV19 and TRBJ1-5, with 11 bases aligning to TRBD1. This CDR3 has 15 residues. From germline, CDR1 is LNHDA and CDR2 SQIVND (reference sequence). Germline trimming cut 3 bases from V and 6 bases from J; bases unmatched to any gene: 4. CDR3 nucleotide sequence: TGTGCCAGTAGTATTAAGGGACAGGGGGGTCAGCCCCAGCATTTT. Amino acids: CASSIKGQGGQPQHF.

This chain links TRBV9 with TRBJ1-2; perhaps TRBD1 as D (6 bases). V was trimmed by 4 bases and J by 0 bases, leaving 10 bases between them. This CDR3 comprises 14 residues. Germline CDR1 is SGDLS and CDR2 is YYNGEE. CDR3: CASSQGQANYGYTF. The CDR3 bases are TGTGCCAGCAGCCAGGGGCAGGCTAACTATGGCTACACCTTC.

CDR3 sequence (DNA): TGTGCCAGTAGTAGCCCGCGACAGTCACTAAGCAATCAGCCCCAGCATTTT. It yields the protein CASSSPRQSLSNQPQHF. This chain connects TRBV19 to TRBJ1-5, with D perhaps TRBD1 (5 bases). CDR3 length: 17 residues. The V end lost 4 bases, the J end lost 1 base, and 17 bases lay between the germline ends. Per germline, CDR1 LNHDA and CDR2 SQIVND (reference sequence).

The V gene is TRBV18, the J gene TRBJ2-5; 10 bases fit TRBD1. Germline CDR1 and CDR2: KGHSH and LQKENI. Trimming cost V 3 bases and J 5 bases; bases outside gene matches: 0. The CDR3 is made up of 13 amino acids. This CDR3 is CASSPGQGETQYF. CDR3 DNA sequence: TGTGCCAGCTCACCGGGACAGGGGGAGACCCAGTACTTC.

This clone came up once. The rearrangement links TRBV7-2 to TRBJ1-2; D unclear. Trimming pared 6 bases from V and 4 bases from J, leaving 9 bases between. This CDR3 region has 12 residues. Germline V gives CDR1 SGHTA, CDR2 FQGNSA. In DNA form, the CDR3 reads TGTGCCAGCAGATCCACGGTCTATGGCTACACCTTC. It encodes CASRSTVYGYTF.

This chain uses TRBV7-9 with TRBJ2-7; the match to TRBD2 covers 7 bases. J gave up 2 bases and V 6 bases, and 22 bases lay outside the gene matches. Germline CDR1 and CDR2: SEHNR and FQNEAQ (reference sequence). The CDR3 has 19 amino acids. The chain's CDR3 is CASSFPRASGHWDPYEQYF. CDR3 nucleotides: TGTGCCAGCAGTTTCCCGCGGGCTAGCGGCCATTGGGACCCCTACGAGCAGTACTTC.

The chain is built from TRBV19 and TRBJ2-3; tentatively, D is TRBD1 (6 bases). The CDR3 contains 16 residues. The V end was cut by 4 bases, the J end by 2 bases, with 16 bases between. Germline V CDR1 and CDR2: LNHDA, SQIVND (reference sequence). In DNA form, the CDR3 reads TGTGCCAGTAGTAGCGGAAACAGGGTTATCACAGATACGCAGTATTTT. It translates to CASSSGNRVITDTQYF.

The gene calls are TRBV2 and TRBJ2-7; possibly TRBD1 or TRBD2 for D (6 bases each). Germline values: CDR1 SNHLY, CDR2 FYNNEI. The CDR3 extends over 15 amino acids. V lost 3 bases and J lost 0, with 12 bases in between. The CDR3 nucleotides are TGTGCCAGCAGTGACGCGACGGGGGCCTCCTACGAGCAGTACTTC. Translating gives CASSDATGASYEQYF.

The rearrangement joins TRBV2 to TRBJ2-7, with unresolved D. Germline-derived CDR1 and CDR2 are SNHLY and FYNNEI. Trimming cost V 8 bases and J 6 bases, with 11 bases left between them. CDR3 length: 11 residues. The DNA for the CDR3 is TGTGCCAGCGGCGTTAACGTCGAGCAGTACTTC. This encodes CASGVNVEQYF.

A remark on this clone: This CDR3 is also generated by other DNA sequences in the sample. CDR3 loop: CASSESGDTQYF. The CDR3 DNA is TGCGCCAGCAGTGAGTCGGGGGACACGCAGTATTTT. The chain is built from TRBV10-2 and TRBJ2-3; D assignment may be TRBD1 or TRBD2 (5 bases each). Looked up from germline, CDR1 is WSHSY and CDR2 is SAAADI. Trimming removed 0 bases at V and 9 bases at J, with 7 bases between. The CDR3 is 12 residues long.

The J gene is TRBJ1-6, the V gene TRBV5-4; 8 nucleotides agree with TRBD1. Germline CDR1 SGHNT, CDR2 YYREEE (reference sequence). After removal of 0 bases from V and 10 bases from J, the junction contained 6 bases not matched to a gene. The CDR3 consists of 15 residues. CDR3 amino acids: CASSLERTGRSPLHF. The CDR3 bases are TGTGCCAGCAGCTTGGAAAGGACAGGGAGATCACCCCTCCACTTT.

This chain uses TRBV30 with TRBJ2-5; tentative D call: TRBD1 (5 bases). The CDR3 runs 13 residues. Per the germline V gene, CDR1 is GTSNPN and CDR2 is SVGIG (reference sequence). V shed 5 bases and J shed 0 bases, with 10 bases lying between them. The DNA of the CDR3 is TGTGCCTGGGGCTTAGGGGACCAAGAGACCCAGTACTTC. Protein: CAWGLGDQETQYF.